This TCR beta chain was sequenced during a study of blood T cells in healthy people across ages. Broader study findings: Long-lived donors had more naive CD4+ cells and higher diversity than aged donors. Diversity of TCR beta correlated strongly with naive T cell percentage.

Through a sample-barcoded 5' primer and a J-beta primer mix, a second PCR was run for roughly 6 to 11 cycles. TCRdb re-called the 5' RACE reads through MiXCR, storing one row per CDR3 protein. The sample yields 1,500,000 or so distinct CDR3 sequences, about 45% seen once. Isolated PBMCs totaled at least 6 million in each sample. This clonotype was observed at least ten times. Its antigen remains unidentified. CDR1 is SGDLS, CDR2 YYNGEE, per germline. CDR3 size: 13 residues. Trimming pared 5 bases from V and 2 bases from J, leaving 10 bases between. This TCR derives from a woman aged 18-35 years in good health. The V gene is TRBV9, the J gene TRBJ1-2; no definite D call. Specimen: blood. The chain's CDR3 is CASSVEGNYGYTF. DNA for the CDR3: TGTGCCAGCAGTGTCGAAGGGAACTATGGCTACACCTTC.